Here is one TCR beta chain with its context. The data stem from a study of blood T cell repertoires in COVID-19. Measured with immunoSEQ multiplex PCR; TCRdb has only the in-frame clones, and not every one. The sample shows approximately 24,000 clones, less than 85% of them seen only once. This CDR3 has 11 residues. The germline V gene has CDR1 MDHEN and CDR2 SYDVKM. V lost 4 bases, J lost 7 bases, and 8 bases lay in between. The TCR was taken from a human donor in a cohort sampled during active COVID-19. What was sequenced was peripheral blood. The V gene is TRBV28, the J gene TRBJ2-7; D not resolved. CDR3: CASSSSTEQYF. The DNA for the CDR3 is TGTGCCAGCAGTTCCTCCACAGAGCAGTACTTC. Full variable domain (rest looked up from reference TRBV28 and TRBJ2-7): DVKVTQSSRYLVKRTGEKVFLECVQDMDHENMFWYRQDPGLGLRLIYFSYDVKMKEKGDIPEGYSVSREKKERFSLILESASTNQTSMYLCASSSSTEQYFGPGTRLTVT.